This TCR beta chain was recovered during a study of T cell responses to AZD1222 COVID-19 vaccine (dated by TCRdb to 2020 to 2023). Concerning the study at large: AZD1222 recipients with second doses at about 4 weeks or about 12 weeks were pooled, because spike-specific TCR depth and breadth did not differ between schedules. A total of 233 trial participants underwent TCR sequencing, of whom roughly 210 received two doses of AZD1222 and roughly 25 received two doses of the MenACWY control vaccine. Trial participants were enrolled into age subgroups of 18-55, 56-69 and 70-plus years, which contained 148, 28 and 57 TCR-sequenced participants, respectively.

Findings and caveats that apply to the study as a whole: The 56-69-year group was small, and its depth increase did not reach significance, likely because of low power. Participants were mostly white British, with more females than males. The authors suggested clonal diversity may have been underestimated. Conclusions about previously exposed vaccinees were limited because only a handful of AZD1222 recipients were SARS-CoV-2 seropositive at baseline. A significant rise in spike-specific TCR breadth and depth was observed after two AZD1222 doses relative to day 0 and relative to MenACWY recipients. Nearly half of unique spike-specific TCRs reportedly recognized epitopes outside regions mutated in the B.1.351 and B.1.1.7 variants. Because no samples from the day 14 peak response were available, repertoires could be characterized only after the peak T cell response. The vaccine-associated CD4 TCRs covered the entire spike protein, and the dominant responses fell in regions 160-218 and 743-854.

Taken from cysteine to phenylalanine, the CDR3 has 14 residues. Just the 42-base CDR3 DNA is kept, in frame starting at base 1. Reading the germline V gene gives CDR1 MNHEY and CDR2 SVGAGI. Ends trimmed: V by 6 bases, J by 2 bases; bases unmatched to a gene: 7. Explained via the paper, the time point label denotes: baseline before first vaccination. Vaccinee samples were obtained from the UK trials COV001 and COV002, which included a single-blind randomized controlled phase 2/3 trial of AZD1222 (ChAdOx1 nCoV-19) in healthy adults. For TCRbeta chain sequencing, PBMC samples from trial participants were taken at day 0 and at day 28 after the second dose. Of note for this clone: It has no known antigen specificity. Base qualities are not recorded, but no much larger clone differs from it by a single base.

The CDR3 regions of human TCRbeta chains were analyzed by immunosequencing. For the original study's pipeline: TCRs in the repertoires were compared against a reference library of SARS-CoV-2-specific TCRs that had been generated with the MIRA antigen-specificity platform. Breadth was defined as the fraction of unique TCRs that were SARS-CoV-2-associated. Depth was defined as the fraction of total T cells that were SARS-CoV-2-associated. Using the MIRA data, every spike-specific TCR was mapped to the spike region that the TCR reacted to and assigned to either a CD4 or a CD8 class. Log10-transformed breadth and depth values were compared by one-way ANOVA with Sidak's multiple comparisons tests. Not all clones reach the TCRdb copy of this immuneACCESS table, which keeps in-frame sequences only. Checked studies attribute under half of the gap to unresolved V genes and leave the rest unexplained. That table is the source of V, J and clone size, and D and trimming were worked out from the DNA. Present in this sample are about 140,000 clones, roughly 90% of which were seen just once. The top ten hold about 2.7% of the sample.

The sequence links TRBV6-5 to TRBJ2-7; the central 7 bases match TRBD1. This TCR was sampled from an adult in good health. The specimen comprised peripheral blood, sampled on day 0 of AZD1222 vaccination. The CDR3 region: CASSPGTDTYEQYF. The sequence in DNA is TGTGCCAGCAGCCCCGGGACAGACACCTACGAGCAGTACTTC.